The present entry profiles one T cell receptor beta chain with its context. This sample was taken from a study of blood T cell repertoires in COVID-19. Study overall: Samples came from the United States, Italy and Spain, spanning acute and convalescent COVID-19.

Trimming cost V 7 bases and J 6 bases, with 12 bases left between them. This CDR3 comprises 12 residues. In the original workflow: Scientists estimated how many nucleated cells there were by amplifying reference gene primers. Profiled with immunoSEQ multiplex PCR; TCRdb holds only in-frame clones, not every one. The V and J calls and clone size come from that table; D and trimming were worked out from the DNA. The sample gives approximately 97,000 clones, more than 70% of which show up once; 15% to 20% is in the top ten. This TCR was sampled from a human donor in a cohort sampled during active COVID-19. The V gene is TRBV12-3 or TRBV12-4, the J gene TRBJ1-1; D is perhaps TRBD1 (6 bases). The sequencing sample was made of peripheral blood. In DNA form, the CDR3 reads TGTGCCAGCATGCGGGGGGCTCCTGAAGCTTTCTTT. Amino acids: CASMRGAPEAFF.